This TCR beta chain was captured by sequencing in a study of cytomegalovirus exposure and HLA in healthy donors. Study observations and caveats: Among TCR beta chains, those listed as cytomegalovirus-associated numbered some 170. Being productive about 87% or about 30% of the time was typical of most TCR beta V segments in an earlier analysis. Versus the approximately 700-donor mean, an Asian-associated ancestry cluster reportedly showed fewer N-insertions in a later analysis.

The CDR3 is 14 amino acids. V shed 1 base and J 13 bases; nucleotides not matched to a gene: 10. Looked up from germline, CDR1 is LNHDA and CDR2 is SQIVND (reference sequence). Primers for the PCR totalled 60 Vbeta and 13 Jbeta. Profiling relied on immunoSEQ multiplex PCR, and the TCRdb table lists in-frame clones only, not all of them. The repertoire has 150,000 to 200,000 clones, over 80% of them found once; the top ten carry about 1.6%. Comment on this clone: Its specificity is unknown.

The chain carries TRBV19 and TRBJ2-1, with 7 bases matching TRBD2. Sequences were obtained from PBMCs. The receptor comes from a girl aged 5 to 17 in good health and CMV-seropositive. The CDR3 DNA reads TGTGCCAGTAGTATAGGGAGCGGGGCCGCCCTACAGTTCTTC. This sequence encodes CASSIGSGAALQFF.